This TCR beta chain was documented in a study of blood T cell repertoires in COVID-19. This table comes from immunoSEQ multiplex PCR, and its TCRdb copy is limited to in-frame clones, with some not included. The sample includes roughly 220,000 clones, approximately 86% of them seen just once. The CDR3 is 15 amino acids. The ends lost 5 bases at V and 5 bases at J; junction bases unmatched: 10. CDR1 is SEHNR and CDR2 is FQNEAQ in the germline V gene (reference sequence). This clonotype originated in a woman aged 40 to 50 with acute COVID-19. Sequencing was carried out using PBMCs or T cells enriched from blood (not recorded which). The V call is TRBV7-9, the J call TRBJ2-7; 9 nucleotides align to TRBD2. CDR3: CASSPPGTSPNEQYF. The CDR3 DNA reads TGTGCCAGCAGCCCCCCCGGGACTAGCCCCAACGAGCAGTACTTC.